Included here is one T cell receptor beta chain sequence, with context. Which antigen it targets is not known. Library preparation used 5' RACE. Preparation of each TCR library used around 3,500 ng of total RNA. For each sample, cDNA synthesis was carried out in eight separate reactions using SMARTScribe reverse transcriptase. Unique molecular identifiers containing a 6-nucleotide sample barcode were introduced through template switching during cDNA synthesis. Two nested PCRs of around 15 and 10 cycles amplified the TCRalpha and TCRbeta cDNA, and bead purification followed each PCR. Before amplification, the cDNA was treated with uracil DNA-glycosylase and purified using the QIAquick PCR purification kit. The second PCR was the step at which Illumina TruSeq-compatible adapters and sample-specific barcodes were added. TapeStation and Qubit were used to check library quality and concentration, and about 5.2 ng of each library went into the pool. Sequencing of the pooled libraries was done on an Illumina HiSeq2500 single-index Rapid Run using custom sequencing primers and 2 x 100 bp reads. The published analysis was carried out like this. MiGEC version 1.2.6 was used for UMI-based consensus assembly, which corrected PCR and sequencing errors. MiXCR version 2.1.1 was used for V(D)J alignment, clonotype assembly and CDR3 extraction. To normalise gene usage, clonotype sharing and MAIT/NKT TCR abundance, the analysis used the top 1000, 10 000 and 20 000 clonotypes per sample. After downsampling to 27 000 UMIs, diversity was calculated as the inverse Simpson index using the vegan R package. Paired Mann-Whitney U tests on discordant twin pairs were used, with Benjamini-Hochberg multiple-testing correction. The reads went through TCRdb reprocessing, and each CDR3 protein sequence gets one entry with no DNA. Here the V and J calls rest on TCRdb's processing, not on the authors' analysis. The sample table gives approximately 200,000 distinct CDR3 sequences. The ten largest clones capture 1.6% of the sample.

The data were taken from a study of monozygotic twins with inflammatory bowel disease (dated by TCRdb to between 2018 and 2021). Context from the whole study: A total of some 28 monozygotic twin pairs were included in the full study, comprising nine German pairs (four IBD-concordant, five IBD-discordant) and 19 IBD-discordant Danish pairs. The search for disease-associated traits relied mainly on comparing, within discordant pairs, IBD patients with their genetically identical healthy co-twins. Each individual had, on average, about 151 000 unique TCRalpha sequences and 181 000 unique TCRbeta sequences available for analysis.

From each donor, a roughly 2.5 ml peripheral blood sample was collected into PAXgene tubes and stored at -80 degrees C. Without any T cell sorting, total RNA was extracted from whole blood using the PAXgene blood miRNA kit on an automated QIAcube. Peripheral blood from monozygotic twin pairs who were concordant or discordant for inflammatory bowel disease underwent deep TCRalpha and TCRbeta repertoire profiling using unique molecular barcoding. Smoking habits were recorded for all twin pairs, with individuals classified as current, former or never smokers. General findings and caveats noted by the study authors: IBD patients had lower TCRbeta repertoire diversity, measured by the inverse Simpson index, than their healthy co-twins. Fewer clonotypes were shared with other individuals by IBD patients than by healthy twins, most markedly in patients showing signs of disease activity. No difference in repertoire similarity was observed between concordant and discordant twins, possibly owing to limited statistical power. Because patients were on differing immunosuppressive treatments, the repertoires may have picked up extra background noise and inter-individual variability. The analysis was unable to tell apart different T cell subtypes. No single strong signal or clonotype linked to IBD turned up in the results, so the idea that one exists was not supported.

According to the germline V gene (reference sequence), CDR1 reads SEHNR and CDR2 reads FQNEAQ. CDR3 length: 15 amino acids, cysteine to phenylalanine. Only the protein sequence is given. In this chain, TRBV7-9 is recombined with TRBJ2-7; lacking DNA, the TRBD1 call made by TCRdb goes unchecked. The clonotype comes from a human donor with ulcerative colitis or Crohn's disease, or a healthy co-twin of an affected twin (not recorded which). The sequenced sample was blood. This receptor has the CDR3 CASSPGTGALYEQYF.